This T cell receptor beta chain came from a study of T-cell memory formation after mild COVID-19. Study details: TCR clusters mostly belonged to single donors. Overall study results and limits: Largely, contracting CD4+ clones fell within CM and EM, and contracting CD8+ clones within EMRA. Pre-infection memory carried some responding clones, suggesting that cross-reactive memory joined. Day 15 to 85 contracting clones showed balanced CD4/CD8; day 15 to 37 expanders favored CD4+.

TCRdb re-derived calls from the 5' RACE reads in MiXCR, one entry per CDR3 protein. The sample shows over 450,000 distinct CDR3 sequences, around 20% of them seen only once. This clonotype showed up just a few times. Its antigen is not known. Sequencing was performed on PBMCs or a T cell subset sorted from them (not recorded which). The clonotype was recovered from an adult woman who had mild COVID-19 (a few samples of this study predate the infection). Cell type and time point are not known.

CDR3 protein: CASSLEAVRGSAGQPQHF. In DNA, the CDR3 is TGTGCCAGCAGCTTAGAGGCGGTCAGAGGGTCCGCCGGACAGCCCCAGCATTTT. V and J are TRBV7-8 and TRBJ1-5; no definite D call. Between the trimmed V and J ends, which lost 1 base and 7 bases, there was a span of 23 bases. The CDR3 has 18 residues. Per the germline V gene, CDR1 is SGHVS and CDR2 is FQNEAQ.